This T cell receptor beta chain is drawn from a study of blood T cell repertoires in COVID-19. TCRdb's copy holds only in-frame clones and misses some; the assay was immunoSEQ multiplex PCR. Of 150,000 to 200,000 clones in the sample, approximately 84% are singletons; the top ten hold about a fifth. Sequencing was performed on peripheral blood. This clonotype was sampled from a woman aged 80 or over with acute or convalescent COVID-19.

The CDR3: CASRLAAGDYNEQFF. The CDR3 bases are TGTGCAAGTCGCTTAGCCGCGGGAGATTACAATGAGCAGTTCTTC. The chain has TRBV12-2 and TRBJ2-1; the table's D call TRBD2 went unverified against the DNA. TRBV12-2 is noted as a pseudogene. This CDR3 comprises 15 residues.